This T cell receptor (beta chain) was identified during a study of shared T cell receptors in the human thymus. This clone was detected only once. The assay was immunoSEQ multiplex PCR, and TCRdb's table has in-frame clones only and misses some. The repertoire holds 700,000 or so clones, with approximately 83% as singletons. The CDR3 sequence is 20 residues long. Trimming took 1 base from V and 2 from J; bases not matched to a gene: 13. Germline assignment: CDR1 KGHSH and CDR2 LQKENI. These data also featured in a second study, about human thymus T cells. This second study says: Each of the donors was a healthy Finnish infant who was undergoing open corrective cardiac surgery for congenital heart defects. Obtained as resections during corrective heart surgery, the thymus tissue was then studied. V and J genes seemed to be used with bias in thymic and blood repertoires. Related research examined unrelated individuals and reported that their thymic repertoires overlapped highly.

The chain uses TRBV18 and TRBJ1-5; 11 positions match TRBD1. The sequenced material came from thymocytes. The clonotype comes from a girl under three years old with a congenital heart defect. CDR3 sequence (DNA): TGTGCCAGCTCACCACGGTCGGGACAGGGGGACGGGGGTGGCAATCAGCCCCAGCATTTT. Translating gives CASSPRSGQGDGGGNQPQHF.